Given below is one T cell receptor (beta chain) in context. Antigen specificity is unknown. The CDR3 contains 18 residues. J was trimmed by 3 bases and V by 1 base; bases with no gene match: 10. The V gene's germline CDR1 is SEHNR and CDR2 FQNEAQ (reference sequence). The data are from a study of cytotoxic CD8 clonotypes in ibrutinib-treated CLL. Study details: There were roughly 12 relapsed/refractory patients and about 14 treatment-naive patients, and around 17 were IGHV unmutated.

Whole-study results and caveats: At baseline, clonality was higher than in age-matched healthy donors and correlated with CD8+ counts. The study found clonality rose at ibrutinib response, then fell toward baseline at progression. Public clonotypes (which were uncommon) either contracted or remained stable on treatment.

Profiled with immunoSEQ multiplex PCR; TCRdb holds only in-frame clones, not every one. The sample consists of approximately 70,000 clones, more than 75% of them appearing once. The clonotype was recovered from a human donor with chronic lymphocytic leukemia. This chain links TRBV7-9 with TRBJ2-1; 9 nucleotides agree with TRBD2. Source: PBMCs, taken at disease progression, from a patient treated with ibrutinib. The CDR3 region has the DNA TGTGCCAGCAGCTTAGGCGGTCGAGCGGGGGGAAACTACAATGAGCAGTTCTTC. It is translated as CASSLGGRAGGNYNEQFF.